What follows is one TCR beta chain and its context. Antigen unknown. The ends were cut back, 3 bases at V and 5 bases at J, with 10 bases in the middle. This CDR3 comprises 13 residues. TCR cDNA molecules were tagged individually, and each one carried a unique molecular identifier. TCRdb re-analysed the 5' RACE reads in MiXCR, keeping a single row per CDR3 protein. This table holds 20,000 to 25,000 distinct CDR3 sequences, about 4.5% found once. This specimen comes from a study of spatial heterogeneity in lung cancer. The sample's time point: sample taken at primary tumor resection. Whole RNA obtained from tumor, nontumor lung or frozen PBMC underwent sequencing without sorting. General study points: There were more appearances of ubiquitous expanded tumor TCRs in blood at resection than at follow-up.

The TCR comes from a male donor with early-stage non-small cell lung cancer. The starting material was PBMCs, obtained at surgery. The chain couples TRBV12-3 or TRBV12-4 to TRBJ2-5, with D perhaps TRBD1 (5 bases). This chain's CDR3 is CASSFQGPETQYF. The CDR3 DNA reads TGTGCCAGCAGTTTTCAGGGTCCGGAGACCCAGTACTTC.